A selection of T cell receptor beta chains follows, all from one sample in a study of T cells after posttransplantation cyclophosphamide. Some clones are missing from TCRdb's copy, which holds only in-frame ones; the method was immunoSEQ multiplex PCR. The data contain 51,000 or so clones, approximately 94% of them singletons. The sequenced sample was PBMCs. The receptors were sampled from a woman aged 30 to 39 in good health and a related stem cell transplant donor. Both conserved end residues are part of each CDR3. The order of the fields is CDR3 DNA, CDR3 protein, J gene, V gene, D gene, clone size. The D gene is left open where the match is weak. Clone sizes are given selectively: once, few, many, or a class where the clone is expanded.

TGTGCCAGCAGTGACGAGGGACAGGGTCGCTCACCCCTCCACTTT | CASSDEGQGRSPLHF | TRBJ1-6 | TRBV6-4 | TRBD1 | NA
TGTGCCAGCAGATTGACAGGGATATGGGAGACCCAGTACTTC | CASRLTGIWETQYF | TRBJ2-5 | TRBV6-5 | TRBD1 | NA
TGTGCCAGCAGCTTTTACAGGGGTGAGACACCCCTCCACTTT | CASSFYRGETPLHF | TRBJ1-6 | TRBV5-5 | TRBD1 | NA
TGTGCCAGCAGTTTTCAGGGCGTGGGGGGGGAAAAACTGTTTTTT | CASSFQGVGGEKLFF | TRBJ1-4 | TRBV28 | NA | NA
TGTGCCATCAGTACTGGGGAGAGCTACACCTTC | CAISTGESYTF | TRBJ1-2 | TRBV10-3 | NA | NA
TGTGCCAGCAGTCGCTACCTCAGCGGCAACTACGAGCAGTACTTC | CASSRYLSGNYEQYF | TRBJ2-7 | TRBV6-5 | NA | NA
TGTGCCAGCAGCTTAGTGGCCAGTTCACCCCTCCACTTT | CASSLVASSPLHF | TRBJ1-6 | TRBV7-2 | NA | NA
TGCAGCGTTGCCTTGAGCGGGGGGGCCGGAGAGACCCAGTACTTC | CSVALSGGAGETQYF | TRBJ2-5 | TRBV29-1 | TRBD2 | NA
TGTGCCAGCAATGGCGGGGGTCCAAGCTCCTACAATGAGCAGTTCTTC | CASNGGGPSSYNEQFF | TRBJ2-1 | TRBV5-6 | TRBD2 | NA
TGCGCCAGCAGCTTGGCAGGGCCACCCCGCACCGGGGAGCTGTTTTTT | CASSLAGPPRTGELFF | TRBJ2-2 | TRBV5-1 | NA | NA
TGTGCCATCGGGTACAGTTATGGCTACACCTTC | CAIGYSYGYTF | TRBJ1-2 | TRBV10-3 | NA | NA
TGTGCTAGTGGTTCGGGAATCCCGGGACAGAGCTCCTACGAGCAGTACTTC | CASGSGIPGQSSYEQYF | TRBJ2-7 | TRBV12-5 | TRBD1 | NA
TGTGCCAGCAGCCAGGGCGCCGGGGAGCTGTTTTTT | CASSQGAGELFF | TRBJ2-2 | TRBV2 | NA | NA
TGCGCCAGCAGTCGAGCTAGGGGGCCGGGGTTTGAGCAGTTCTTC | CASSRARGPGFEQFF | TRBJ2-1 | TRBV4-3 | TRBD1 | NA
TGTGCCAGCGCCGACACCACTTTCTCCTACGAGCAGTACTTC | CASADTTFSYEQYF | TRBJ2-7 | TRBV6-1 | NA | NA
TGTGCCAGCAGTGCCCGCGGGACAGGGTCCTACGAGCAGTACTTC | CASSARGTGSYEQYF | TRBJ2-7 | TRBV27 | TRBD1 | NA
TGTGCCAGTAGAGAAGGGGGAGAAAACTATGGCTACACCTTC | CASREGGENYGYTF | TRBJ1-2 | TRBV19 | NA | NA
TGTGCCAGCAGCTCACCCCGACAGGGGGCGCTCTCCTACGAGCAGTACTTC | CASSSPRQGALSYEQYF | TRBJ2-7 | TRBV11-2 | TRBD1 | NA
TGTGCCAGTAGTATCGTACAGGGGCACACTGAAGCTTTCTTT | CASSIVQGHTEAFF | TRBJ1-1 | TRBV19 | TRBD1 | NA
TGTGCCAGCAGCTTGGCGACAGCCCCCCAAGCCTTC | CASSLATAPQAF | TRBJ1-2 | TRBV5-4 | NA | NA
TGTGCCAGCAGCCTGACTAGCGGGGTCACCGGGGAGCTGTTTTTT | CASSLTSGVTGELFF | TRBJ2-2 | TRBV5-4 | TRBD2 | NA
TGCGCCAGCAGTGAGTCTCGGACTGAGCGGGAGCAGTACTTC | CASSESRTEREQYF | TRBJ2-7 | TRBV10-2 | NA | once
TGTGCCAGCAGCTTACAAGGGACAGGGGTTCGCGAGCAGTACTTC | CASSLQGTGVREQYF | TRBJ2-7 | TRBV11-2 | TRBD1 | NA
TGCGCCAGCAGCCGACTAGCGGGGGGGAACACCGGGGAGCTGTTTTTT | CASSRLAGGNTGELFF | TRBJ2-2 | TRBV4-3 | TRBD2 | NA
TGTGCCAGCAGTTACCCTCGTTCTAATTCACCCCTCCACTTT | CASSYPRSNSPLHF | TRBJ1-6 | TRBV6-5 | NA | few
TGTGCCAGCAGCGTAGCTGGGGAAGTCAGGGGGCTCTCGTACTATGGCTACACCTTC | CASSVAGEVRGLSYYGYTF | TRBJ1-2 | TRBV9 | TRBD1 | NA
TGTGCCAGCAGTTTTTACGGACAGGCGCAAGGTCTTGAAAAACTGTTTTTT | CASSFYGQAQGLEKLFF | TRBJ1-4 | TRBV28 | TRBD1 | NA
TGTGCCAGCAGCAAACAGGTACCTGAAGCTTTCTTT | CASSKQVPEAFF | TRBJ1-1 | TRBV2 | NA | NA
TGTGCCAGCAGCCCGACAGGGGTGGTAGGTGAAGCTTTCTTT | CASSPTGVVGEAFF | TRBJ1-1 | TRBV9 | TRBD1 | NA
TGTGCCAGCAGTTACTCAGCCAGAGGCGAGCAGTACTTC | CASSYSARGEQYF | TRBJ2-7 | TRBV6-5 | NA | NA
TGTGCCAGCAGCTTAGAAAGGGGGGGCCAGCCCCAGCATTTT | CASSLERGGQPQHF | TRBJ1-5 | TRBV7-2 | NA | NA
TGTGCCAGCAGTTTATCGGGACAGGGCCATCAGCCCCAGCATTTT | CASSLSGQGHQPQHF | TRBJ1-5 | TRBV27 | TRBD1 | NA
TGTGCCAGTCAGGACAGGCGAGATTCACCCCTCCACTTT | CASQDRRDSPLHF | TRBJ1-6 | TRBV19 | TRBD1 | NA
TGTGCCAGCAGCTTAGCCGGCTGGGGCCTCACTGAAGCTTTCTTT | CASSLAGWGLTEAFF | TRBJ1-1 | TRBV11-2 | NA | NA
TGCGCCAGCAGCCAAGGGGGACAGGGGGTAGGAGATACGCAGTATTTT | CASSQGGQGVGDTQYF | TRBJ2-3 | TRBV4-3 | TRBD1 | NA
TGCGCCAGCAGAGAAAGCGGACAGGGGGATCACAATGAGCAGTTCTTC | CASRESGQGDHNEQFF | TRBJ2-1 | TRBV10-1 | TRBD1 | NA
TGTGCCAGCAGCCTGGACAGGGGGTATTACGAGCAGTACTTC | CASSLDRGYYEQYF | TRBJ2-7 | TRBV27 | TRBD1 | NA
TGCGCCAGCAGCAAATCGACAGGAGTGAACACTGAAGCTTTCTTT | CASSKSTGVNTEAFF | TRBJ1-1 | TRBV5-1 | NA | NA
TGTGCCAGCAGCGACCCCGGACGGGGCAAAAACATTCAGTACTTC | CASSDPGRGKNIQYF | TRBJ2-4 | TRBV6-5 | NA | NA
TGTGCCAGCACGGGGGGAGGGATTTGTAACTTC | CASTGGGICNF | TRBJ2-7 | TRBV2 | TRBD2 | NA
TGTGCCAGCACCCTGGGGGGGGCCCGAAATGAAAAACTGTTTTTT | CASTLGGARNEKLFF | TRBJ1-4 | TRBV13 | NA | NA